The present TCR beta chain was sequenced within a study of breast tumors, draining lymph nodes, adjacent tissues. Study observations and caveats: Tumor and nontumor repertoires were significantly more similar in luminal-like than in basal-like breast cancer.

TCRdb re-analysed the multiplex PCR reads in MiXCR, keeping a single row per CDR3 protein. The sample carries approximately 130,000 distinct CDR3 sequences, 21% recorded once. This clonotype came up many times. Its cognate antigen is unknown. Breast cancer patients provided tissue from their axillary draining lymph nodes. Germline lookup yields CDR1 SEHNR and CDR2 FQNEAQ (reference sequence). The junction had 8 bases not matched to a gene; V was cut back by 4 bases and J by 5 bases. This CDR3 spans 16 amino acids. Material for sequencing was axillary lymph node tissue. V gene TRBV7-9 combines with J gene TRBJ2-2, with 9 bases that match TRBD1. This receptor was taken from a female donor with breast cancer. Some clones in this sample may be carry-over from other donors' samples. The chain's CDR3 is CASSSTGTGRTGELFF. In DNA, the CDR3 is TGTGCCAGCAGCTCAACCGGGACAGGGAGAACCGGGGAGCTGTTTTTT.